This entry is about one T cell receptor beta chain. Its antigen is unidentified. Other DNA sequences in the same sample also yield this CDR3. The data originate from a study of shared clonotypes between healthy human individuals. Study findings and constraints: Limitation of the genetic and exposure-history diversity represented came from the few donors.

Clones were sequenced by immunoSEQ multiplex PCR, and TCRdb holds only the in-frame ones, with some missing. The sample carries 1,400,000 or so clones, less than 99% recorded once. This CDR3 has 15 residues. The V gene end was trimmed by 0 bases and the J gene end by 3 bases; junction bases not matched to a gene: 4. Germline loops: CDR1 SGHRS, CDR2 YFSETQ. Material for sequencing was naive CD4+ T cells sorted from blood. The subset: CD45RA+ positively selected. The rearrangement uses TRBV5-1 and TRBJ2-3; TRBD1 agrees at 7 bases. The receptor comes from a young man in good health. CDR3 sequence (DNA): TGCGCCAGCAGCTTGGTGGCAGGGGGTACAGATACGCAGTATTTT. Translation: CASSLVAGGTDTQYF.